Only one count was recorded for the clone carrying this TCR beta chain. TCRdb's table, derived via immunoSEQ multiplex PCR, lists solely in-frame clones and lacks some. Of around 260,000 clones listed, roughly 86% are singletons. While infection was still active, Seattle patients were enrolled and then followed longitudinally. The data derive from a study of blood T cell repertoires in COVID-19. Study context: COVID-19 samples, acute and convalescent, were from the United States, Italy and Spain. The analysed material was cDNA or gDNA that came from T cells, B-cell-depleted T cells, or PBMCs.

The CDR3 runs to 16 residues. Germline V gene sequence: CDR1 MGHRA, CDR2 YSYEKL. V trimming: 3 bases; J trimming: 4 bases; junction bases outside the gene matches: 8. This sequence originates from an older woman with COVID-19, enrolled during active disease. The chain joins TRBV4-1 to TRBJ1-5; 8 bases match TRBD1. Sequencing was done on a sample of peripheral blood. CDR3 amino acids: CASSHVGQGTNQPQHF. Written as DNA, the CDR3 is TGCGCCAGCAGCCATGTAGGACAGGGTACTAATCAGCCCCAGCATTTT.